One and the same sample provided the 18 T cell receptor beta chains below, sequenced in a study of cytomegalovirus exposure and HLA in healthy donors. PCR used 60 Vbeta primers and 13 Jbeta primers. The method was immunoSEQ multiplex PCR; TCRdb's version includes in-frame clones alone and lacks a portion of them. The sample lists about 150,000 clones, approximately 75% occurring once. Sample: PBMCs. The source is a male donor in good health and CMV-seronegative.

Of note for this clone: In the same sample, other DNA sequences code for this CDR3. This CDR3 reads CASEATQGPPGELFF. The CDR3 nucleotides read TGTGCCAGCGAGGCTACTCAGGGGCCCCCCGGGGAGCTGTTTTTT. The chain links TRBV25-1 to TRBJ2-2; tentative D call: TRBD1 (6 bases). Trimming left V 8 bases short and J 6 bases short, with 19 bases between. Per germline, CDR1 MGHDK and CDR2 SYGVNS. The CDR3 is made up of 15 amino acids.

The chain employs TRBV5-1 and TRBJ2-5, with 10 positions matching TRBD1. The CDR3 totals 15 residues. V trimming: 3 bases; J trimming: 4 bases; junction bases outside the gene matches: 6. CDR1 and CDR2 (germline): SGHRS, YFSETQ. CDR3 sequence reads: CASSWGQGNAETQYF. The CDR3 DNA reads TGCGCCAGCAGCTGGGGACAGGGGAATGCAGAGACCCAGTACTTC.

V and J are TRBV6-1 and TRBJ1-5, with D perhaps TRBD1 (5 bases). Per germline, CDR1 MNHNS and CDR2 SASEGT. Trimming shortened V by 8 bases and J by 0 bases, and 14 bases separated the two germline ends. The CDR3 has 15 amino acids. In DNA form, the CDR3 reads TGTGCCAGCGGAACAGACAGCGATAGCAATCAGCCCCAGCATTTT. Its protein product is CASGTDSDSNQPQHF.

This clone appeared a single time. The gene calls are TRBV11-2 and TRBJ2-7; D might be TRBD1 (6 bases). In germline, CDR1 is SGHAT, CDR2 FQNNGV. The V end was cut by 3 bases, the J end by 7 bases, with 10 bases between. CDR3 length equals 12 residues. The CDR3 here is CASSLGTTEQYF. CDR3 coding DNA: TGTGCCAGCAGCTTGGGGACAACTGAGCAGTACTTC.

V is TRBV7-2 and J is TRBJ2-2; 7 bases line up with TRBD1. Germline lookup yields CDR1 SGHTA and CDR2 FQGNSA. The J segment lost 1 base and the V segment lost 1 base, leaving 0 bases of the junction unmatched. The CDR3 consists of 15 residues. The CDR3 coding sequence is TGTGCCAGCAGCTTAGGACAGGGGAACACCGGGGAGCTGTTTTTT. Translating gives CASSLGQGNTGELFF.

This chain links TRBV19 with TRBJ1-1; D not resolved. The CDR3 runs to 14 residues. The V gene's germline CDR1 is LNHDA and CDR2 SQIVND (reference sequence). V gave up 4 bases and J gave up 1 base, with 10 bases separating them. CDR3 coding DNA: TGTGCCAGTAGTACCTCTCGGGAGAACACTGAAGCTTTCTTT. Translation gives CASSTSRENTEAFF.

V is TRBV10-1 and J is TRBJ1-2; D remains unclear. The CDR3 consists of 13 residues. Between the trimmed V and J ends, which lost 4 bases and 0 bases, there was a span of 6 bases. The V gene's germline CDR1 is WNHNN and CDR2 SYGVQD (reference sequence). CDR3 DNA sequence: TGCGCCAGCAGTGGACATACTAACTATGGCTACACCTTC. This gives the protein CASSGHTNYGYTF.

This sequence joins TRBV4-2 and TRBJ2-5; 11 bases are a match to TRBD1. The CDR3 has 16 residues. CDR1 and CDR2 (germline): LGHNA, YNFKEQ. V lost 3 bases and J lost 11; bases outside the gene matches: 14. The CDR3 loop is CASSHSLGQGAQEQYF. The CDR3 DNA sequence: TGTGCCAGCAGCCATTCCCTCGGACAGGGGGCTCAGGAGCAGTACTTC.

The rearrangement joins TRBV4-3 to TRBJ2-5, with TRBD1 matching over 7 bases. V lost 2 bases, J lost 2 bases, and 2 bases stayed unmatched. The CDR3 sequence is 14 residues long. Germline V CDR1 and CDR2: LGHNA, YSLEER. The CDR3: CASSQQTGQETQYF. The CDR3 DNA sequence: TGCGCCAGCAGCCAACAGACAGGGCAAGAGACCCAGTACTTC.

The sample holds one count of this clone. V is TRBV19 and J is TRBJ2-7; 9 bases line up with TRBD1. Germline CDR1 and CDR2: LNHDA and SQIVND (reference sequence). The V segment lost 6 bases and the J segment 5 bases; nucleotides outside the gene matches: 5. This CDR3 has 13 amino acids. The CDR3 protein is CASRKTGGHEQYF. DNA of the CDR3: TGTGCCAGTAGAAAGACAGGGGGGCACGAGCAGTACTTC.

The rearrangement joins TRBV7-2 to TRBJ1-1; D possibly corresponds to TRBD1 (5 bases). V was clipped by 5 bases and J by 5 bases, with 15 bases between them. Germline V gene lookup returns CDR1 SGHTA and CDR2 FQGNSA. This CDR3 spans 14 amino acids. CDR3 sequence (DNA): TGTGCCAGCAGCGCAAATCAGGGTGGGACTGAAGCTTTCTTT. This codes for CASSANQGGTEAFF.

This chain joins TRBV6-1 and TRBJ2-1, with TRBD2 as a possible D gene (6 bases). Trimming stripped 3 bases from V and 4 bases from J, with 16 bases between. The CDR3 spans 16 residues. Germline V gives CDR1 MNHNS, CDR2 SASEGT. Here the CDR3 reads CASSDRRRSGYNEQFF. The CDR3 DNA is TGTGCCAGCAGTGATCGCCGAAGGAGCGGGTACAATGAGCAGTTCTTC.

The chain joins TRBV30 to TRBJ2-1, with TRBD2 matching 11 bases. V lost 1 base and J lost 9; bases outside the gene matches: 11. Germline V CDR1 and CDR2: GTSNPN, SVGIG (reference sequence). The CDR3 consists of 16 residues. The CDR3 protein is CAWSDNSSGGVGEQFF. The DNA for the CDR3 is TGTGCCTGGAGTGATAACAGTAGCGGGGGGGTGGGTGAGCAGTTCTTC.

J is TRBJ1-2 and V is TRBV29-1, with 10 bases matching TRBD1. The CDR3 length is 15 residues. The V gene end was trimmed by 4 bases and the J gene end by 4 bases; junction bases not matched to a gene: 9. Germline values: CDR1 SQVTM, CDR2 ANQGSEA. CDR3 nucleotide sequence: TGCAGCGTTGTGACAGGGGGCGCAGAGGCCTATGGCTACACCTTC. It is translated as CSVVTGGAEAYGYTF.

This clone appeared a single time. V and J are TRBV10-3 and TRBJ2-1; tentative D call: TRBD2 (6 bases). Trimming cost V 4 bases and J 8 bases, with 15 bases left between them. The germline gives CDR1 ENHRY, CDR2 SYGVKD. This CDR3 has 14 amino acids. The CDR3 sequence is CAISAGTAIDEQFF. CDR3 DNA: TGTGCCATCAGTGCCGGGACTGCGATTGATGAGCAGTTCTTC.

J is TRBJ2-1 and V is TRBV6-6, with D perhaps matching TRBD2 (6 bases). Germline V lookup: CDR1 MNHNY, CDR2 SVGAGI (reference sequence). CDR3 length: 15 residues. V gave up 0 bases and J gave up 8 bases, with 14 bases separating them. CDR3 nucleotides: TGTGCCAGCAGTTACTCGTTCCAGACTAGAGATGAGCAGTTCTTC. Translating it yields CASSYSFQTRDEQFF.

This chain's CDR3 is CAWTRLAGAYEQYF. CDR3 nucleotide sequence: TGTGCCTGGACCAGACTAGCGGGGGCCTACGAGCAGTACTTC. The rearrangement joins TRBV30 to TRBJ2-7, with 12 bases identical to TRBD2. Trimming cost V 4 bases and J 2 bases; bases outside gene matches: 3. The CDR3 spans 14 residues. CDR1 and CDR2 from the germline V gene are GTSNPN and SVGIG (reference sequence).

This chain uses TRBV18 with TRBJ1-4, with 10 bases matching TRBD1. Germline CDR1 and CDR2: KGHSH and LQKENI. The CDR3 totals 14 residues. V dropped 6 bases and J dropped 6; count of bases not matched to a gene: 4. The CDR3 here is CASSWTGGHEKLFF. DNA for the CDR3: TGTGCCAGCTCGTGGACAGGGGGTCATGAAAAACTGTTTTTT.